These 9 T cell receptor beta chains were all obtained from the same sample, sequenced in a study of blood T cell repertoires in COVID-19. Data came from immunoSEQ multiplex PCR; TCRdb stores just in-frame clones and leaves some out. The repertoire consists of under 300,000 clones, with more than 65% occurring once and the leading ten covering about 2.3%. Sequencing was carried out using peripheral blood. The receptors stem from a middle-aged man who had recovered from COVID-19.

The chain links TRBV5-1 to TRBJ1-2; 8 positions match TRBD1. The CDR3 runs 14 residues. V gave up 0 bases and J gave up 7 bases; unmatched junction bases: 5. Per germline, CDR1 SGHRS and CDR2 YFSETQ. This CDR3 is CASSLADRGGGYTF. DNA of the CDR3: TGCGCCAGCAGCTTGGCTGACAGGGGCGGTGGCTACACCTTC.

Only a few counts were recorded for this clone. The CDR3 region is CATSRDRQFTDTQYF. In DNA, the CDR3 is TGTGCCACCAGCAGAGACAGACAGTTCACAGATACGCAGTATTTT. This chain links TRBV15 with TRBJ2-3, with D possibly matching TRBD1 (5 bases). The CDR3 covers 15 residues. Trimming took off 0 bases at V and 2 bases at J, with 9 bases between the two ends. From germline, CDR1 is LNHNV and CDR2 YYDKDF (reference sequence).

The table lists this clone with a count of one. This chain connects TRBV6-2 or TRBV6-3 to TRBJ1-5; D perhaps matches TRBD1 (6 bases). Trimming pared 2 bases from V and 0 bases from J, leaving 8 bases between. From germline, CDR1 is MNHEY and CDR2 SVGEGT. The CDR3 runs to 15 residues. The CDR3 bases are TGTGCCAGCAGTTACAAGGGGGATAGCAATCAGCCCCAGCATTTT. Protein sequence: CASSYKGDSNQPQHF.

V usage is TRBV7-2 and J usage is TRBJ1-1; D ambiguous. The CDR3 is 14 amino acids. Trimming stripped 5 bases from V and 5 bases from J, with 15 bases between. In germline, CDR1 is SGHTA, CDR2 FQGNSA. The CDR3 DNA is TGTGCCAGCAGCCCAGACATTGTAATTACTGAAGCTTTCTTT. Translating gives CASSPDIVITEAFF.

The chain has TRBV5-1 and TRBJ2-5; tentative D call: TRBD1 (6 bases). Germline CDR1 SGHRS, CDR2 YFSETQ. The CDR3 runs 14 residues. V lost 3 bases, J lost 2 bases, and 11 bases lay in between. The CDR3 region is CASSSRDKQETQYF. CDR3 DNA sequence: TGCGCCAGCAGCTCCCGGGACAAACAAGAGACCCAGTACTTC.

This clone was seen a few times. The chain is built from TRBV6-6 and TRBJ1-1, with TRBD1 matching 8 bases. The J segment lost 3 bases and the V segment lost 0 bases, leaving 0 bases of the junction unmatched. Germline V gene sequence: CDR1 MNHNY, CDR2 SVGAGI (reference sequence). There are 14 residues in the CDR3. The CDR3 protein is CASSYSQGDTEAFF. CDR3 nucleotide sequence: TGTGCCAGCAGTTACTCACAGGGGGACACTGAAGCTTTCTTT.

The chain couples TRBV7-2 to TRBJ2-2; TRBD2 is a possible D gene (7 bases). Germline CDR1 SGHTA, CDR2 FQGNSA. The CDR3 sequence is 17 residues long. V was clipped by 6 bases and J by 2 bases, with 19 bases between them. The CDR3 sequence is CASRPRSGGVNTGELFF. The CDR3 nucleotides read TGTGCCAGCAGACCCCGGTCGGGGGGCGTCAACACCGGGGAGCTGTTTTTT.

This chain links TRBV5-1 with TRBJ2-2, with TRBD1 matching 9 bases. The CDR3 spans 18 residues. The germline V gene encodes CDR1 SGHRS and CDR2 YFSETQ. Trimming took 3 bases from V and 8 from J; bases not matched to a gene: 17. The CDR3 nucleotides read TGCGCCAGCAGCTCCGGACCTTCCGGGACAGGGCTAGAAGGGGAGCTGTTTTTT. This sequence encodes CASSSGPSGTGLEGELFF.

V gene TRBV2 combines with J gene TRBJ1-5; possible D gene TRBD1, 5 bases. V was pared by 6 bases and J by 0 bases, with 12 bases between. The CDR3 spans 15 residues. Per the germline V gene, CDR1 is SNHLY and CDR2 is FYNNEI. CDR3 nucleotide sequence: TGTGCCAGCAGAAAGACAGACAATAGCAATCAGCCCCAGCATTTT. Its protein product is CASRKTDNSNQPQHF.